This T cell receptor beta chain stems from a study of T-cell reconstitution after alpha-beta-depleted transplantation in children (TCRdb year 2016). Turning to the overall study: The study quantitatively tracked T-cell immune reconstitution after TCRalphabeta/CD19-depleted allogeneic hematopoietic cell transplantation in children using TCR repertoire profiling.

This clonotype has a count of ten or more. No antigen is known for it. No per-base quality is available; no much larger clone lies one base away. The CDR3 starts with the cysteine, ends with the phenylalanine, and has 14 residues. Here the CDR3 DNA is all that survives: 42 bases in frame from base 1. The library was generated by PCR. The run used an Illumina HiSeq 2500. To normalize quantification of the TCRbeta repertoire, the TCR libraries were built with molecular barcoding that relied on unique molecular identifiers. The public reads were quality trimmed at Q25 with fastp and then assembled into clones with MiXCR by TCRdb, keeping productive beta chains. A single entry per CDR3 protein holds the most common genes and DNA from its merged rows. This sample comprises 400,000 to 500,000 distinct CDR3 sequences, roughly 10% of them detected only once. Of the sample, 4.5% to 7% falls within the top ten clones.

The sequences come from PBMCs from the stem cell graft donor, collected from the stem cell graft. The chain uses TRBV21-1 and TRBJ2-5. TRBV21-1 represents a pseudogene. This sequence was found in a human donor who donated a stem cell graft to a child with acute myeloid leukemia. CDR3 region: CASSTSDVQETQYF. Read as DNA, the sequence is TGTGCCAGCAGCACATCGGACGTCCAAGAGACCCAGTACTTC.